These 14 T cell receptor beta chains came from one sample sequenced in a study of yellow fever vaccine responses in identical twins. TCRdb fed the RT-PCR reads into MiXCR, producing one record per CDR3 protein. The table shows about 2,500 distinct CDR3 sequences, with 70% to 90% occurring only once. The sample was T cells from blood (PBMCs), unsorted or a sorted subset (not recorded which), taken before or after yellow fever vaccination (not recorded which). Receptors originate from a woman between 18 and 29 years old who received the yellow fever vaccine.

This clonotype was picked up one time. The chain links TRBV18 to TRBJ2-7; tentatively, D is TRBD1 (6 bases). The CDR3 loop spans 14 amino acids. Trimming cost V 0 bases and J 4 bases, with 10 bases left between them. Germline V CDR1 and CDR2: KGHSH, LQKENI. The CDR3: CASSPPDRGYEQYF. The CDR3 DNA follows: TGTGCCAGCTCACCACCGGACAGAGGATACGAGCAGTACTTC.

The rearrangement joins TRBV7-9 to TRBJ2-7; 8 bases fit TRBD2. This CDR3 spans 13 amino acids. CDR1 and CDR2 (germline): SEHNR, FQNEAQ (reference sequence). V lost 7 bases to trimming and J lost 6 bases; unmatched junction nucleotides: 8. As DNA, the CDR3 is TGTGCCAGCATCCCTAGCGGGTTCGGCGAGCAGTACTTC. It specifies CASIPSGFGEQYF.

This clonotype was detected once. The CDR3 sequence is CASSSKREGDYNEQFF. The CDR3, as DNA: TGTGCCAGCAGTTCGAAGCGGGAGGGCGACTACAATGAGCAGTTCTTC. The J gene is TRBJ2-1, the V gene TRBV4-2; 10 bases match TRBD2. The CDR3 extends over 16 amino acids. Germline values: CDR1 LGHNA, CDR2 YNFKEQ. Trimming took 6 bases from V and 3 from J; bases not matched to a gene: 8.

This clonotype was counted between two and nine times. The rearrangement links TRBV12-3 or TRBV12-4 to TRBJ1-1; unclear D gene. V dropped 7 bases and J dropped 7 bases, with 19 bases sitting between them. The CDR3 length is 14 residues. The CDR3 DNA follows: TGTGCCAGCAACTCCTTATCCCTTATCAGTGAAGCTTTCTTT. This translates into CASNSLSLISEAFF.

The gene calls are TRBV5-1 and TRBJ2-5; D not certain. The CDR3 length is 15 residues. Trimming removed 0 bases from V and 1 base from J, with 10 bases in between. Germline V gene sequence: CDR1 SGHRS, CDR2 YFSETQ. CDR3 coding DNA: TGCGCCAGCAGCTTGGTATTAGCCCCCCAAGAGACCCAGTACTTC. It codes for CASSLVLAPQETQYF.

V and J are TRBV15 and TRBJ2-3; D is ambiguous. The CDR3 covers 15 residues. Germline assignment: CDR1 LNHNV and CDR2 YYDKDF (reference sequence). Trimming took off 0 bases at V and 1 base at J, with 8 bases between the two ends. This CDR3 is CATSRDVPGTDTQYF. The CDR3 DNA reads TGTGCCACCAGCAGAGATGTACCTGGCACAGATACGCAGTATTTT.

This sequence joins TRBV11-2 and TRBJ2-1; 10 nucleotides align to TRBD1. Trimming removed 5 bases from V and 6 bases from J; junction bases left unmatched: 7. Germline V lookup: CDR1 SGHAT, CDR2 FQNNGV. The CDR3 loop spans 15 amino acids. The CDR3 bases are TGTGCCAGCAGCCTCCGGGACAGGGGAAGCAATGAGCAGTTCTTC. Amino acid sequence: CASSLRDRGSNEQFF.

V usage is TRBV4-1 and J usage is TRBJ2-7, with 9 bases that match TRBD1. V shed 1 base and J 6 bases; nucleotides not matched to a gene: 1. CDR3 length: 13 amino acids. The germline gives CDR1 MGHRA, CDR2 YSYEKL. DNA of the CDR3: TGCGCCAGCAGCCAAGGACAGGGGGGCGAGCAGTACTTC. It encodes CASSQGQGGEQYF.

The chain recombines TRBV13 with TRBJ1-2; 8 bases are shared with TRBD1. The germline gives CDR1 PRHDT, CDR2 FYEKMQ (reference sequence). The CDR3 runs to 15 residues. With V trimmed by 5 bases and J by 0 bases, 5 bases remained unmatched. The CDR3, as DNA: TGTGCCAGCAGCCCCGGGACAGGAACTAACTATGGCTACACCTTC. It encodes CASSPGTGTNYGYTF. Full variable domain (missing parts from reference TRBV13 and TRBJ1-2): AAGVIQSPRHLIKEKRETATLKCYPIPRHDTVYWYQQGPGQDPQFLISFYEKMQSDKGSIPDRFSAQQFSDYHSELNMSSLELGDSALYFCASSPGTGTNYGYTFGSGTRLTVV.

The chain recombines TRBV24-1 with TRBJ2-3; no definite D call. There are 15 residues in the CDR3. V was shortened by 3 bases and J by 2 bases, with 11 bases between the two germline ends. Germline lookup yields CDR1 KGHDR and CDR2 SFDVKD. The CDR3 spells CATSDTGSNTDTQYF. In DNA, the CDR3 is TGTGCCACCAGTGATACCGGGTCGAACACAGATACGCAGTATTTT.

The V call is TRBV2, the J call TRBJ2-1; 11 bases fit TRBD1. The CDR3 is 14 residues long. CDR1 is SNHLY and CDR2 is FYNNEI in the germline V gene. V shed 5 bases and J 7 bases; nucleotides not matched to a gene: 4. CDR3 protein: CASSRDRGINEQFF. The CDR3, as DNA: TGTGCCAGCAGTAGGGACAGGGGGATAAATGAGCAGTTCTTC.

The chain links TRBV4-1 to TRBJ2-7; the D is unclear. This CDR3 spans 13 amino acids. V lost 1 base to trimming and J lost 2 bases, with 6 bases between them. The germline V gene has CDR1 MGHRA and CDR2 YSYEKL. The CDR3 DNA sequence: TGCGCCAGCAGCCAAGTTTTCCCCTACGAGCAGTACTTC. It codes for CASSQVFPYEQYF.

This chain uses TRBV4-3 with TRBJ1-6; D call uncertain. This CDR3 is built from 15 residues. Between the trimmed V and J ends, which lost 2 bases and 7 bases, there was a span of 12 bases. Germline V gene sequence: CDR1 LGHNA, CDR2 YSLEER. The CDR3 protein is CASSQWASGNSPLHF. The CDR3, as DNA: TGCGCCAGCAGCCAATGGGCCAGCGGAAATTCACCCCTCCACTTT.

V gene TRBV5-6 combines with J gene TRBJ2-2; possibly TRBD1 for D (5 bases). The CDR3 spans 15 residues. The germline V and J ends were trimmed by 0 bases and 0 bases, with 6 bases remaining between them. CDR1 SGHDT and CDR2 YYEEEE come from the germline V gene. The CDR3 nucleotides read TGTGCCAGCAGCTTGGTAGGGGCGAACACCGGGGAGCTGTTTTTT. It translates to CASSLVGANTGELFF.